These 10 T cell receptor beta chains share one sample of origin, sequenced in a study of blood T cell repertoires in COVID-19. Measured with immunoSEQ multiplex PCR; TCRdb has only the in-frame clones, and not every one. The table lists 140,000 or so clones, roughly 82% of them singletons. Sequencing was carried out using peripheral blood. All receptors derive from a human donor in a cohort sampled during active COVID-19.

This chain links TRBV30 with TRBJ1-6; 9 bases agree with TRBD1. With V trimmed by 8 bases and J by 7 bases, 9 bases remained unmatched. The CDR3 is made up of 14 amino acids. Germline assignment: CDR1 GTSNPN and CDR2 SVGIG (reference sequence). The DNA for the CDR3 is TGTGCCAGACAACAGGGGGCACCCAATTCACCCCTCCACTTT. Translating it yields CARQQGAPNSPLHF.

J is TRBJ2-6 and V is TRBV28; weak D call: TRBD1 (8 bases). Germline lookup yields CDR1 MDHEN and CDR2 SYDVKM. The CDR3 runs to 18 residues. The V end was cut by 4 bases, the J end by 2 bases, with 18 bases between. For the CDR3, the DNA is TGTGCCAGCAGTTCCAACACAGGGGGGGGAACTGGGGCCAACGTCCTGACTTTC. As protein: CASSSNTGGGTGANVLTF.

V is TRBV7-2 and J is TRBJ1-6, with TRBD1 matching 11 bases. The CDR3 is 14 residues long. CDR1 is SGHTA and CDR2 is FQGNSA in the germline V gene. The V gene end was trimmed by 7 bases and the J gene end by 8 bases; junction bases not matched to a gene: 4. CDR3: CASIPGQGDSPLHF. CDR3 in DNA: TGTGCCAGCATTCCGGGACAGGGGGATTCACCCCTCCACTTT. The complete variable domain, with remaining parts taken from reference TRBV7-2 and TRBJ1-6, reads GAGVSQSPSNKVTEKGKDVELRCDPISGHTALYWYRQSLGQGLEFLIYFQGNSAPDKSGLPSDRFSAERTGGSVSTLTIQRTQQEDSAVYLCASIPGQGDSPLHFGNGTRLTVT.

This chain links TRBV19 with TRBJ2-1, with 10 bases lining up with TRBD2. Germline CDR1 LNHDA, CDR2 SQIVND (reference sequence). V was clipped by 6 bases and J by 1 base; unmatched bases: 9. The CDR3 consists of 17 residues. The CDR3 DNA reads TGTGCCAGTAGGACCTCTGGACTAGCGGATTCCTACAATGAGCAGTTCTTC. This sequence encodes CASRTSGLADSYNEQFF.

V and J are TRBV11-3 and TRBJ2-3; TRBD1 aligns across 8 bases. V shed 9 bases and J 1 base; nucleotides not matched to a gene: 3. There are 13 residues in the CDR3. Germline V lookup: CDR1 SGHNT, CDR2 YENEEA. CDR3 in DNA: TGTGCCAGTTCGACAGGGGGCACAGATACGCAGTATTTT. It encodes CASSTGGTDTQYF.

This chain joins TRBV19 and TRBJ1-5, with TRBD1 as a possible D gene (5 bases). This CDR3 comprises 11 residues. Germline CDR1 reads LNHDA; CDR2 reads SQIVND (reference sequence). Trimming shortened V by 8 bases and J by 8 bases, and 10 bases separated the two germline ends. For the CDR3, the DNA is TGTGCCAGTGGGGCTGAGGAGCCCCAGCATTTT. The encoded protein is CASGAEEPQHF.

The chain links TRBV13 to TRBJ1-1; weak D call: TRBD1 (5 bases). The CDR3 consists of 13 residues. Trimming shortened V by 6 bases and J by 5 bases, and 13 bases separated the two germline ends. Per the germline V gene, CDR1 is PRHDT and CDR2 is FYEKMQ (reference sequence). Here the CDR3 DNA reads TGTGCCAGCAGTTCCCGGGGGGGTACTGAAGCTTTCTTT. This encodes CASSSRGGTEAFF.

This chain connects TRBV10-3 to TRBJ2-5; D possibly corresponds to TRBD1 (6 bases). CDR1 and CDR2 from the germline V gene are ENHRY and SYGVKD. The CDR3 consists of 14 residues. The V end was cut by 5 bases, the J end by 5 bases, with 15 bases between. CDR3 protein: CAISPRQGRETQYF. For the CDR3, the DNA is TGTGCCATCAGTCCACGGCAGGGGCGGGAGACCCAGTACTTC.

The rearrangement joins TRBV3-1 (or the pseudogene TRBV3-2) to TRBJ2-5; D is undetermined. CDR1 and CDR2 (germline): LGHDT, YNNKEL (reference sequence). Trimming removed 4 bases from V and 5 bases from J, with 11 bases in between. This CDR3 spans 13 amino acids. The DNA of the CDR3 is TGTGCCAGCAGCCGAGGTACAACGGAGACCCAGTACTTC. Its protein product is CASSRGTTETQYF.

The rearrangement links TRBV7-2 to TRBJ2-7, with TRBD2 identical over 7 bases. V lost 1 base and J lost 4; bases outside the gene matches: 4. This CDR3 spans 14 amino acids. CDR1 is SGHTA, CDR2 FQGNSA, per germline. The CDR3 here is CASSLVASGYEQYF. The CDR3 nucleotides are TGTGCCAGCAGCTTAGTGGCTAGCGGATACGAGCAGTACTTC.